This is a list of T cell receptor beta chains from one sample in a study of blood T cell repertoires in COVID-19. Profiled with immunoSEQ multiplex PCR; TCRdb holds only in-frame clones, not every one. This table has some 270,000 clones, around 89% appearing once. Source material: PBMCs or T cells enriched from blood (not recorded which). Receptors originate from a woman aged 25 to 39 with acute COVID-19. Each CDR3 is given with its conserved first and last residue. A D gene is named only where the DNA matches it firmly. Expanded clones are given a class, and other clones once, few, many or no size at all.

size,V,D,J,CDR3,DNA
-,TRBV18,TRBD1,TRBJ2-1,CASSTGATVTNEQFF,TGTGCCAGCTCAACAGGGGCGACAGTGACCAATGAGCAGTTCTTC
-,TRBV2,-,TRBJ2-1,CASIWTASSYNEQFF,TGTGCCAGCATATGGACTGCGAGCTCCTACAATGAGCAGTTCTTC
once,TRBV7-8,-,TRBJ2-2,CASSLRRGRGVSGELFF,TGTGCCAGCAGCTTACGGCGAGGGCGTGGGGTGAGCGGGGAGCTGTTTTTT
few,TRBV9,-,TRBJ2-2,CASSVAEHGELFF,TGTGCCAGCAGCGTAGCGGAGCACGGGGAGCTGTTTTTT
-,TRBV14,-,TRBJ2-4,CASSQASEIQYF,TGTGCCAGCAGCCAAGCTTCCGAGATTCAGTACTTC
-,TRBV4-1,TRBD2,TRBJ2-2,CASSQDWLAETGELFF,TGCGCCAGCAGCCAAGATTGGCTAGCGGAGACCGGGGAGCTGTTTTTT
-,TRBV4-1,-,TRBJ2-7,CASSTRRSSYEQYF,TGCGCCAGCAGCACCCGACGGAGCTCCTACGAGCAGTACTTC
-,TRBV28,-,TRBJ2-7,CASSGGSSYEQYF,TGTGCCAGCAGTGGGGGGAGCTCCTACGAGCAGTACTTC
few,TRBV27,-,TRBJ2-7,CASSLLSGKDEQYF,TGTGCCAGCAGTTTACTCTCAGGGAAGGACGAGCAGTACTTC
-,TRBV27,-,TRBJ2-1,CASRRGAGIDPYNEQFF,TGTGCCAGCAGGCGGGGCGCCGGGATAGACCCCTACAATGAGCAGTTCTTC
-,TRBV4-2,TRBD1,TRBJ1-1,CASSQGHDRGGGHTEAFF,TGTGCCAGCAGCCAAGGTCACGACAGGGGAGGAGGACACACTGAAGCTTTCTTT
-,TRBV5-8,-,TRBJ1-2,CASSFTTDYGYTF,TGTGCCAGCAGCTTTACAACCGACTATGGCTACACCTTC
-,TRBV2,TRBD2,TRBJ2-2,CASRARTSGRANTGELFF,TGTGCCAGCAGGGCCCGGACTAGCGGGAGGGCGAACACCGGGGAGCTGTTTTTT
-,TRBV3-1/TRBV3-2,-,TRBJ2-6,CASSRSELTAPSGANVLTF,TGTGCCAGCAGCCGAAGCGAGCTGACGGCCCCCTCTGGGGCCAACGTCCTGACTTTC
-,TRBV28,TRBD2,TRBJ2-7,CASSLLAGGLYEQYF,TGTGCCAGCAGCCTTCTAGCGGGTGGGCTCTACGAGCAGTACTTC
-,TRBV3-1/TRBV3-2,TRBD2,TRBJ2-3,CASSPLAGDTQYF,TGTGCCAGCAGCCCACTAGCGGGAGATACGCAGTATTTT
-,TRBV7-3,-,TRBJ2-6,CASSPPGVGANVLTF,TGTGCCAGCAGCCCCCCGGGGGTTGGGGCCAACGTCCTGACTTTC
-,TRBV15,-,TRBJ2-5,CATSRGGGGEETQYF,TGTGCCACCAGCAGAGGGGGAGGGGGAGAAGAGACCCAGTACTTC
-,TRBV3-1/TRBV3-2,-,TRBJ2-6,CASSQDVTGGNVLTF,TGTGCCAGCAGCCAAGATGTAACAGGTGGCAACGTCCTGACTTTC
once,TRBV30,-,TRBJ1-6,CAWSLLVTGSPLHF,TGTGCCTGGAGTCTCCTAGTGACAGGTTCACCCCTCCACTTT
-,TRBV28,TRBD1,TRBJ1-2,CASRSRDRAYGYTF,TGTGCCAGCAGGAGCCGGGACAGGGCCTATGGCTACACCTTC
once,TRBV15,-,TRBJ2-5,CATSRGNQETQYF,TGTGCCACCAGCAGAGGTAACCAAGAGACCCAGTACTTC
-,TRBV15,TRBD2,TRBJ2-2,CATSRDRGSGPTGELFF,TGTGCCACCAGCAGAGATCGGGGTAGCGGGCCCACCGGGGAGCTGTTTTTT
-,TRBV27,TRBD1,TRBJ1-5,CASSPRTGSWDQPQHF,TGTGCCAGCAGTCCCCGGACAGGGAGTTGGGATCAGCCCCAGCATTTT
-,TRBV10-1,-,TRBJ1-5,CASRDSRGDMGQPQHF,TGCGCCAGCAGGGACAGCCGTGGGGATATGGGTCAGCCCCAGCATTTT
once,TRBV9,-,TRBJ2-1,CASSVGQGINNEQFF,TGTGCCAGCAGCGTAGGGCAGGGGATAAACAATGAGCAGTTCTTC
-,TRBV14,-,TRBJ1-4,CASSQGLTSTNEKLFF,TGTGCCAGCAGCCAAGGACTAACTTCAACTAATGAAAAACTGTTTTTT
once,TRBV25-1,TRBD2,TRBJ2-2,CASSDTQYSGSPGELFF,TGTGCCAGCAGTGACACCCAATATAGCGGGAGCCCCGGGGAGCTGTTTTTT